This is a list of T cell receptor beta chains from one sample in a study of shared clonotypes between healthy human individuals. Data came from immunoSEQ multiplex PCR; TCRdb stores just in-frame clones and leaves some out. The repertoire holds around 1.9 million clones, about 92% seen once, with over 1.5% in the top ten. The sample comprised naive CD8+ T cells from PBMCs. Receptor source: a man younger than 30 in good health. Some clones in this sample may be carry-over from other donors' samples. The conserved cysteine and the conserved F or W are not part of the CDR3 here.

TRBV15 | 11 | ATGAHPNDEQY
TRBV15 | 12 | ATSGRTDQETQY
TRBV6-1 | 11 | ASTLAVTYEQY
TRBV2 | 14 | ASREQGMTAYNEQF
TRBV27 | 11 | ASSLADYNEQF
TRBV6-5 | 10 | ASSYSSGGYT
TRBV28 | 15 | ASSLGVYGRNTGELF
TRBV29-1 | 11 | SAGLAGAGEQF
TRBV6-5 | 14 | ASSYWDTRRGFEQY
TRBV9 | 13 | ASSVNQRLPYEQY
TRBV4-3 | 14 | ASSQEREGRGNIQY
TRBV4-1 | 14 | ASSSTPGTGNEKLF